The rows below give T cell receptor beta chains drawn from one sample of a study of T cells in Graves' hyperthyroidism and ophthalmopathy. TCRdb re-derived calls from the multiplex PCR reads in MiXCR, one entry per CDR3 protein. The sample has around 240,000 distinct CDR3 sequences, about 15% seen once; the top ten hold about an eighth. Sequenced input: blood. The receptors shown here come from a woman between 40 and 55 years old with Graves' hyperthyroidism that later progressed to Graves' ophthalmopathy. The conserved cysteine and the conserved F or W are not part of the CDR3 here. The order of the fields is J gene, V gene, CDR3 protein.

TRBJ1-5 | TRBV28 | ASRTLGTRGGNQPQH
TRBJ2-2 | TRBV19 | ASGAQGLGTGELF
TRBJ1-2 | TRBV2 | ASSPEDIPSYGYT
TRBJ2-5 | TRBV7-9 | ASSLARDSLYQETQY
TRBJ2-7 | TRBV6-1 | ASSDEPGQTYEQY
TRBJ1-2 | TRBV7-2 | ASSLASDGYGYT
TRBJ1-3 | TRBV7-9 | ASSLGGEGPGNTIY
TRBJ2-6 | TRBV20-1 | SARSPPEPPFRWANVLT
TRBJ2-1 | TRBV29-1 | SAPSSSYNEQF
TRBJ1-5 | TRBV2 | ASSVGAVSNQPQH
TRBJ2-7 | TRBV2 | ASRREKISYEQY
TRBJ2-5 | TRBV3-1 | ASSQRGQGQETQY
TRBJ2-7 | TRBV9 | ASSSGTGRGPTYEQY
TRBJ1-1 | TRBV18 | ASSRSTGSREAF
TRBJ1-2 | TRBV15 | ATSRPHGQGASGYT
TRBJ1-3 | TRBV28 | ASSLTGFSGNTIY
TRBJ1-3 | TRBV2 | ASSVDGTPGNTIY
TRBJ2-5 | TRBV11-2 | ASSPPASSGETQY
TRBJ1-1 | TRBV7-2 | ASSLVAGRTEAF
TRBJ2-7 | TRBV12-3/TRBV12-4 | ASSPTRNWPYEQY
TRBJ2-1 | TRBV9 | ASSPHRSSYNEQF
TRBJ2-7 | TRBV20-1 | SATGGHSYEQY
TRBJ2-7 | TRBV5-5 | ASSFSGATYEQY
TRBJ2-7 | TRBV28 | ASSPLGQGGEQY
TRBJ2-3 | TRBV9 | ASSVGGGDTDTQY
TRBJ2-3 | TRBV7-9 | ASSLGTSGNTDTQY
TRBJ2-3 | TRBV20-1 | SARLLGGTDTQY
TRBJ2-6 | TRBV5-6 | ASSSRFSGANVLT
TRBJ2-5 | TRBV4-1 | ASSQALAGETQY
TRBJ1-6 | TRBV20-1 | SARRGAGINSPLH
TRBJ2-7 | TRBV5-6 | ASSHGGPSGATYEQY
TRBJ2-2 | TRBV6-1 | ASSAGIRRAGELF
TRBJ2-2 | TRBV11-1 | ASSLRFGELF
TRBJ2-1 | TRBV4-1 | ASSPSPGGVNEQF
TRBJ2-3 | TRBV10-1 | ASSETSTSDTQY
TRBJ2-7 | TRBV27 | ASSWGGQSGEQY
TRBJ2-1 | TRBV5-4 | ASSFRTHLSEQF
TRBJ2-7 | TRBV28 | ASSDLAGVQPYERY
TRBJ2-2 | TRBV15 | ATMASGSIAGELF
TRBJ2-5 | TRBV7-9 | ASSFTSGEETQY
TRBJ1-1 | TRBV19 | ASTDALYRDTEAF
TRBJ2-7 | TRBV28 | ASSFDSSYEQY
TRBJ2-1 | TRBV7-3 | ASSLWPRGSFNEQF
TRBJ1-5 | TRBV20-1 | SARRTGGRTQH
TRBJ2-7 | TRBV6-1 | ASSEQLSYEQY
TRBJ2-1 | TRBV5-6 | ASSIRGPYNEQF
TRBJ2-1 | TRBV7-9 | ASSLGFGVGNEQF
TRBJ2-7 | TRBV7-9 | ASSYYTRQGSHEQY
TRBJ2-4 | TRBV11-2 | ASSLLIRKNIQY
TRBJ2-3 | TRBV30 | AWSVRRDTQY
TRBJ2-2 | TRBV2 | ASSRGWTGELF
TRBJ2-1 | TRBV3-1 | ASSQVFPNEQF
TRBJ2-4 | TRBV2 | ASSVRGMGAKNIQY
TRBJ1-4 | TRBV6-5 | ASSSQDRQGGEKLF
TRBJ2-1 | TRBV5-1 | ASSTSTGGNEQF
TRBJ1-1 | TRBV27 | ASLGSNTEAF